The following is a T cell receptor beta chain sequence with its context. Its target is not known. Profiled with immunoSEQ multiplex PCR; TCRdb holds only in-frame clones, not every one. The sample has tens of thousands of clones; roughly two thirds are singletons. The data belong to a study of shared clonotypes between healthy human individuals. V shed 5 bases, J shed 0 bases, and the junction held 11 bases outside the gene matches. Germline CDR1 is SEHNR and CDR2 is FQNEAQ (reference sequence). This CDR3 has 18 residues. The donor population consisted of healthy HIV-negative adults with no recent acute infections or vaccinations. Study conclusions and caveats: Unshared clonotypes carried lower generation probabilities than those common to all four donors. Represented diversity, genetic and exposure-history alike, was limited by few donors.

The chain carries TRBV7-9 and TRBJ2-7; TRBD2 matches at 12 bases. The sample was memory CD8+ T cells sorted from blood. Subset noted: CD45RO+ cells pooled with CCR7-negative TemRA cells. The TCR comes from a man aged 25-45 years in good health. In DNA form, the CDR3 reads TGTGCCAGCAGCAACCGGACTAGCGGGATGGAAAGCTCCTACGAGCAGTACTTC. It is translated as CASSNRTSGMESSYEQYF.